Each of the 16 T cell receptor beta chains below was sequenced from the same sample in a study of CD8 T cells in ankylosing spondylitis. The study, taken as a whole, reports: Seemingly distinctive of ankylosing spondylitis blood was a TCR beta motif formed by eight highly homologous variants.

No antigen has been assigned to these receptors. TCRdb reprocessed the 5' RACE reads with MiXCR, giving one entry per CDR3 protein. Here the sample spans approximately 550,000 distinct CDR3 sequences, about 13% being singletons. The sequencing input was blood, either unsorted or a sorted T cell fraction (not recorded which). The receptors originated from a male donor with ankylosing spondylitis.

The chain recombines TRBV27 with TRBJ1-2, with TRBD1 as a possible D gene (6 bases). Trimming removed 4 bases from V and 6 bases from J, with 15 bases in between. The CDR3 has 14 residues. The germline V gene has CDR1 MNHEY and CDR2 SMNVEV (reference sequence). CDR3 sequence: CASSSQGLWDGYTF. Written as DNA, the CDR3 is TGTGCCAGCAGTTCCCAGGGGCTTTGGGATGGCTACACCTTC.

The V and J genes are TRBV11-2 and TRBJ2-1; D is unclear. The length of the CDR3 is 16 residues. Germline CDR1 and CDR2: SGHAT and FQNNGV. V lost 1 base, J lost 2 bases, and 12 bases lay in between. This CDR3 is CASSLVRRVTYNEQFF. The CDR3 nucleotides are TGTGCCAGCAGCTTAGTTCGCCGGGTTACCTACAATGAGCAGTTCTTC.

This clonotype was detected only once. One base away lies a much larger clone, so this may be a sequencing read error. The gene calls are TRBV20-1 and TRBJ2-5; D gene unclear. Germline V CDR1 and CDR2: DFQATT, SNEGSKA (reference sequence). The V gene lost 2 bases and the J gene lost 0 bases, with 4 bases spanning the gap. The CDR3 length is 12 residues. CDR3 amino acids: CSARRDQETQYF. CDR3 in DNA: TGCAGTGCTAGACGGGACCAAGAGACCCAGTACTTC.

At least ten counts were recorded for this clonotype. This chain uses TRBV5-1 with TRBJ2-5; TRBD2 is a possible D gene (6 bases). V gave up 1 base and J gave up 5 bases, with 21 bases separating them. There are 17 residues in the CDR3. CDR1 is SGHRS, CDR2 YFSETQ, per germline. The CDR3 coding sequence is TGCGCCAGCAGCTTGACTAGCAGGAGCGGATCTTTGGAGACCCAGTACTTC. It encodes CASSLTSRSGSLETQYF.

The rearrangement joins TRBV7-9 to TRBJ1-1; D uncertain. The V end was cut by 2 bases, the J end by 1 base, with 14 bases between. The CDR3 consists of 16 residues. Looked up from germline, CDR1 is SEHNR and CDR2 is FQNEAQ (reference sequence). The CDR3: CASSLSGLSPNTEAFF. CDR3 nucleotides: TGTGCCAGCAGCTTAAGCGGTCTATCGCCGAACACTGAAGCTTTCTTT. Using reference TRBV7-9 and TRBJ1-1 for the parts outside the CDR3, the full variable domain is DTGVSQNPRHKITKRGQNVTFRCDPISEHNRLYWYRQTLGQGPEFLTYFQNEAQLEKSRLLSDRFSAERPKGSFSTLEIQRTEQGDSAMYLCASSLSGLSPNTEAFFGQGTRLTVV.

The sample holds a few counts of this clonotype. The genes are TRBV5-1 and TRBJ2-5; 7 bases fit TRBD2. V trimming: 5 bases; J trimming: 5 bases; junction bases outside the gene matches: 9. CDR3 length: 14 residues. Per germline, CDR1 SGHRS and CDR2 YFSETQ. CDR3 sequence (DNA): TGCGCCAGCAGGCGGGAGACGGGGCGGGAGACCCAGTACTTC. Protein: CASRRETGRETQYF.

For the CDR3, the DNA is TGTGCCTCCCTTGGTACTGGGGGGTCCAGGGGTGAGCAGTTCTTC. It codes for CASLGTGGSRGEQFF. The J gene is TRBJ2-1, the V gene TRBV10-3, with D possibly called TRBD1 or TRBD2 (6 bases each). Trimming shortened V by 11 bases and J by 9 bases, and 26 bases separated the two germline ends. Germline lookup yields CDR1 ENHRY and CDR2 SYGVKD. The CDR3 is 15 amino acids.

The CDR3 reads CATSSARGTEAFF. CDR3 DNA: TGTGCCACCAGCAGTGCTCGGGGCACTGAAGCTTTCTTT. The V gene is TRBV15, the J gene TRBJ1-1; D gene uncertain. The CDR3 covers 13 residues. CDR1 is LNHNV and CDR2 is YYDKDF in the germline V gene (reference sequence). Trimming took off 3 bases at V and 4 bases at J, with 9 bases between the two ends.

This clonotype appeared many times. The chain joins TRBV7-8 to TRBJ2-7; tentatively, D is TRBD1 (6 bases). Trimming shortened V by 3 bases and J by 7 bases, and 13 bases separated the two germline ends. This CDR3 contains 13 residues. Per germline, CDR1 SGHVS and CDR2 FQNEAQ. As DNA, the CDR3 is TGTGCCAGCAGCTTTAGGGGGATAAGTGAGCAGTACGTC. It translates to CASSFRGISEQYV.

Many counts were recorded for this clonotype. The chain combines TRBV20-1 with TRBJ2-1; 8 nucleotides line up with TRBD2. Per the germline V gene, CDR1 is DFQATT and CDR2 is SNEGSKA (reference sequence). V lost 5 bases to trimming and J lost 0 bases; unmatched junction nucleotides: 6. The CDR3 totals 15 residues. The CDR3 bases are TGCAGTGCTTCCGGGACTAGGAGCTCCTACAATGAGCAGTTCTTC. This encodes CSASGTRSSYNEQFF.

This clonotype showed up many times. The chain couples TRBV7-9 to TRBJ2-7; 7 bases agree with TRBD2. Per the germline V gene, CDR1 is SEHNR and CDR2 is FQNEAQ (reference sequence). This CDR3 is 12 amino acids long. Unmatched junction bases numbered 2, after V lost 5 bases and J lost 4 bases. The CDR3, as DNA: TGTGCCAGCAGCGAGGGAGGGTACGAGCAGTACTTC. Protein product: CASSEGGYEQYF.

This clonotype was counted once. No conserved phenylalanine or tryptophan ends this CDR3, so it is likely a read error. The chain recombines TRBV25-1 with TRBJ2-3; D may be TRBD2 (5 bases). V lost 4 bases, J lost 3 bases, and 17 bases lay in between. CDR3 size: 16 residues. In germline, CDR1 is MGHDK, CDR2 SYGVNS. The CDR3 loop is CASSALGNPGTDTQYS. CDR3 sequence (DNA): TGTGCCAGCAGTGCCCTCGGGAACCCTGGGACAGATACGCAGTATTCT.

This rearrangement joins TRBV20-1 to TRBJ2-3; 7 nucleotides line up with TRBD2. Trimming removed 4 bases from V and 2 bases from J; junction bases left unmatched: 6. CDR1 DFQATT and CDR2 SNEGSKA come from the germline V gene (reference sequence). The CDR3 sequence is 14 residues long. CDR3 region: CSANPGTTTDTQYF. CDR3 bases: TGCAGTGCTAACCCCGGGACTACCACAGATACGCAGTATTTT.

The chain is built from TRBV27 and TRBJ2-1; D call uncertain. Germline CDR1 is MNHEY and CDR2 is SMNVEV (reference sequence). This CDR3 has 15 amino acids. The V and J ends lost 7 bases and 6 bases respectively, with 19 bases between them. CDR3 loop: CASTGRMPAVNEQFF. CDR3 DNA: TGTGCCAGCACCGGGCGCATGCCCGCCGTCAATGAGCAGTTCTTC.

This clonotype showed up just a few times. The J gene is TRBJ1-2, the V gene TRBV15; 9 bases agree with TRBD1. Germline CDR1 LNHNV, CDR2 YYDKDF (reference sequence). Losses at the gene ends were 7 bases for V and 0 bases for J; bases not matched to a gene: 12. This CDR3 is built from 17 residues. CDR3 in DNA: TGTGCCACCACCTCCGGGACAGGGATTTCGTCTAACTATGGCTACACCTTC. It encodes CATTSGTGISSNYGYTF. The complete variable domain, with remaining parts taken from reference TRBV15 and TRBJ1-2, reads DAMVIQNPRYQVTQFGKPVTLSCSQTLNHNVMYWYQQKSSQAPKLLFHYYDKDFNNEADTPDNFQSRRPNTSFCFLDIRSPGLGDTAMYLCATTSGTGISSNYGYTFGSGTRLTVV.

The chain uses TRBV24-1 and TRBJ1-2; TRBD1 might be the D (5 bases). Germline lookup yields CDR1 KGHDR and CDR2 SFDVKD. V lost 5 bases to trimming and J lost 4 bases, with 13 bases between them. The CDR3 sequence is 14 residues long. The CDR3 coding sequence is TGTGCCACCAGTGCAAGCTCGACAGTCTATGGCTACACCTTC. This gives the protein CATSASSTVYGYTF.